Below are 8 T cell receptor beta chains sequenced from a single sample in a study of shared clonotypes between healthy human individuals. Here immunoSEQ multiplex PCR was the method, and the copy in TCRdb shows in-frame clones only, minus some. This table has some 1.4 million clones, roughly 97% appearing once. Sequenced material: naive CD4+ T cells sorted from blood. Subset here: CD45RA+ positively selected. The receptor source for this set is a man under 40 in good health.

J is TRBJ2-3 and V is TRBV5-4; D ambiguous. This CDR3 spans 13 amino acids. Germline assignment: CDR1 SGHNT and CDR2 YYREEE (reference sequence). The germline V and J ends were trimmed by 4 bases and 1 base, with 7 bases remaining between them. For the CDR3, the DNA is TGTGCCAGCAGCCAAACCCGCACAGATACGCAGTATTTT. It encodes CASSQTRTDTQYF.

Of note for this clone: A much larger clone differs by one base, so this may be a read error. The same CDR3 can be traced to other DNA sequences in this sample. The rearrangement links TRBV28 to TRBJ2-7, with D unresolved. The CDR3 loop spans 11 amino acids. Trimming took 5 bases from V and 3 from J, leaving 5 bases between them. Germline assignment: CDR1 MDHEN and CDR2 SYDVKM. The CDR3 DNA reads TGTGCCAGCAGTACTTACTACGAGCAGTACTTC. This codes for CASSTYYEQYF.

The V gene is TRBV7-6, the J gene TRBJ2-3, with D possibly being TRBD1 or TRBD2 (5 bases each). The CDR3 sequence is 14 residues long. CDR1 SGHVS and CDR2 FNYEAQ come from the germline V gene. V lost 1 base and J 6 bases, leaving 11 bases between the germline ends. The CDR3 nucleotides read TGTGCCAGCAGCTTAGTTGGGGGTCTGGATACGCAGTATTTT. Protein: CASSLVGGLDTQYF. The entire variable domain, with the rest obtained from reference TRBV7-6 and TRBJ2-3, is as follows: GAGVSQSPRYKVTKRGQDVALRCDPISGHVSLYWYRQALGQGPEFLTYFNYEAQQDKSGLPNDRFSAERPEGSISTLTIQRTEQRDSAMYRCASSLVGGLDTQYFGPGTRLTVL.

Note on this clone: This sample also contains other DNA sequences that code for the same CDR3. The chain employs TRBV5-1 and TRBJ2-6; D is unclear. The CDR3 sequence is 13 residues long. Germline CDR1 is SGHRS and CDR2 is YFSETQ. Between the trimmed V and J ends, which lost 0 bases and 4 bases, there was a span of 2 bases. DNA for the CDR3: TGCGCCAGCAGCTTGGCCGGGGCCAACGTCCTGACTTTC. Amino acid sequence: CASSLAGANVLTF.

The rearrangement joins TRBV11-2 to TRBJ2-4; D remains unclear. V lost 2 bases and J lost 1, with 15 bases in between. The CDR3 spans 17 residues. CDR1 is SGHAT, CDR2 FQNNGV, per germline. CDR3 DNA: TGTGCCAGCAGCTTAAAGAACCTGGAAGTTGCCAAAAACATTCAGTACTTC. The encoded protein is CASSLKNLEVAKNIQYF.

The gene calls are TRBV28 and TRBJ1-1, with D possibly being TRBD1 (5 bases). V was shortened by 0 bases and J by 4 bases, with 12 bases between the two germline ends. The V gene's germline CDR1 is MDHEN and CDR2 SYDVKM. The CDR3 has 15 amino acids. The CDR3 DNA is TGTGCCAGCAGTTTATGGTTGGGGGGGAGCACTGAAGCTTTCTTT. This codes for CASSLWLGGSTEAFF.

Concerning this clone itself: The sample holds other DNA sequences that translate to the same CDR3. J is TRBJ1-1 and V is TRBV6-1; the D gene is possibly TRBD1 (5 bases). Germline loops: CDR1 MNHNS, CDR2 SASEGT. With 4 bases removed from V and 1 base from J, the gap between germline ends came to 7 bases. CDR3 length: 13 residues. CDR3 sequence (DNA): TGTGCCAGCAGTGCGGGACGGAACACTGAAGCTTTCTTT. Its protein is CASSAGRNTEAFF.

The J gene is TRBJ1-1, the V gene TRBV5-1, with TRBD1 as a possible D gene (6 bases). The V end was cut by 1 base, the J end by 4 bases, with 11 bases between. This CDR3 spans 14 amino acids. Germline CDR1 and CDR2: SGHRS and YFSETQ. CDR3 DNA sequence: TGCGCCAGCAGCTTGAAGGGGGAAGGCACTGAAGCTTTCTTT. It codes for CASSLKGEGTEAFF.